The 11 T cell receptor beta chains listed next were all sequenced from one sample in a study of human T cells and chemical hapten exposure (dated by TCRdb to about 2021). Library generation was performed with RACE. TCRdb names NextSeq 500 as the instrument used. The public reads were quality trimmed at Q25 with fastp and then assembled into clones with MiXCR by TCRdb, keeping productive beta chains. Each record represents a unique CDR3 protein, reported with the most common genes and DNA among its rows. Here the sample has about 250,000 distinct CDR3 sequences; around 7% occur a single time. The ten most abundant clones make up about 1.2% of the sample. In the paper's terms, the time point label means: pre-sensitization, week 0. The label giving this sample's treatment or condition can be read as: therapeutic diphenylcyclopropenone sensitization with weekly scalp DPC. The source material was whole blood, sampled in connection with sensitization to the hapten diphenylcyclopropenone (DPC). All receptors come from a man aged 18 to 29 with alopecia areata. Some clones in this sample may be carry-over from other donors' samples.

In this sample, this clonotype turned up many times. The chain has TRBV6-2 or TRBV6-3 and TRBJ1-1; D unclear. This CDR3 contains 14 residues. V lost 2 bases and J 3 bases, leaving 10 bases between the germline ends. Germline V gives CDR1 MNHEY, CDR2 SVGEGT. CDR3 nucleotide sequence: TGTGCCAGCAGTTACACCCGCATATACACTGAAGCTTTCTTT. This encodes CASSYTRIYTEAFF.

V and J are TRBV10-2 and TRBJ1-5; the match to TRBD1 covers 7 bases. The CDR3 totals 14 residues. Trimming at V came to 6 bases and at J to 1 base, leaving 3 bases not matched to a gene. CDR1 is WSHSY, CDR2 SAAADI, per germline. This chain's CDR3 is CASRRDSSNQPQHF. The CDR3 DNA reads TGCGCCAGCAGACGGGACAGCAGCAATCAGCCCCAGCATTTT.

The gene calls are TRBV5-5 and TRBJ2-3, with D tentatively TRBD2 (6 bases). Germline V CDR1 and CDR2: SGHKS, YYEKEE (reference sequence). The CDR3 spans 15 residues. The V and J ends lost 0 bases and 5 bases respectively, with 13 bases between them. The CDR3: CASSLGRLGGDTQYF. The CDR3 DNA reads TGTGCCAGCAGCTTGGGGCGATTGGGGGGAGATACGCAGTATTTT.

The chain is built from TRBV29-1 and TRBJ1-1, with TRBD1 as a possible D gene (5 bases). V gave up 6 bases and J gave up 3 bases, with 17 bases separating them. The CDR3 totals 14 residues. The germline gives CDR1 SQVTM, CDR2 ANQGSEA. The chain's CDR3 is CSVATRDAYTEAFF. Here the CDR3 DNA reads TGCAGCGTGGCTACCCGGGACGCCTACACTGAAGCTTTCTTT.

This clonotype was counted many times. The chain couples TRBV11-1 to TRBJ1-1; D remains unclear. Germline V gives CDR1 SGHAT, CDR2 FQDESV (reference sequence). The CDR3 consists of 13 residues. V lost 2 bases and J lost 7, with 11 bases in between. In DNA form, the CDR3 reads TGTGCCAGCAGCTTAATCGGTAGTTTTGAAGCTTTCTTT. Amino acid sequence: CASSLIGSFEAFF.

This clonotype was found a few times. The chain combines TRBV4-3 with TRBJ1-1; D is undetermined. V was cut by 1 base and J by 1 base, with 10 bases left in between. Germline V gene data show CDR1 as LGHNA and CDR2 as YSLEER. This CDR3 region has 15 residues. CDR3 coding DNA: TGCGCCAGCAGCCAAGGTCTTCTGAGGAACACTGAAGCTTTCTTT. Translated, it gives CASSQGLLRNTEAFF.

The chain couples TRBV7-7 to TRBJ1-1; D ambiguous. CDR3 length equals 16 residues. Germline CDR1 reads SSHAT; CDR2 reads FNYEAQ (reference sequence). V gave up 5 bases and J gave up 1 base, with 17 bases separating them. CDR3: CASSPYLQRGNTEAFF. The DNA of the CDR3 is TGTGCCAGCAGCCCATACTTACAACGGGGGAACACTGAAGCTTTCTTT.

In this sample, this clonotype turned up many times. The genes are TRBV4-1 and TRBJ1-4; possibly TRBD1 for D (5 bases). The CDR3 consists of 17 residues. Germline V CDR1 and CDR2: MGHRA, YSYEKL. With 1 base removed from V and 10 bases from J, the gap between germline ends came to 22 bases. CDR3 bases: TGCGCCAGCAGCCAAGTGACCCAGGGCCCGAGGGCCCGAAAACTGTTTTTT. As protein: CASSQVTQGPRARKLFF.

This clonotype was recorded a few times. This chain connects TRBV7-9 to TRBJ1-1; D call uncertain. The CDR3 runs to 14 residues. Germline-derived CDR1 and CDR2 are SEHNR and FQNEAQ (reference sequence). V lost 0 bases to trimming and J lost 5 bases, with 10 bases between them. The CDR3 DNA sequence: TGTGCCAGCAGCTTAGCGGGAGAATTAACTGAAGCTTTCTTT. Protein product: CASSLAGELTEAFF.

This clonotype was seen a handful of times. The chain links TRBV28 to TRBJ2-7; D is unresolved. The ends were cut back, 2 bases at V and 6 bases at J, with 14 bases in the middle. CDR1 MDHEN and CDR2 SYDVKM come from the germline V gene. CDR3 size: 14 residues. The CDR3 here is CASSLRGQEGEQYF. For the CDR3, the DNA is TGTGCCAGCAGTTTAAGAGGCCAAGAAGGCGAGCAGTACTTC.

Here the CDR3 DNA reads TGTGCCAGCAGTCCATCCGGGACAGGGAATTTTGCGTTCTTC. This translates into CASSPSGTGNFAFF. The chain employs TRBV28 and TRBJ2-1; TRBD1 aligns across 9 bases. J lost 15 bases, V lost 5 bases, and 14 bases had no gene match. This CDR3 is 14 amino acids long. CDR1 is MDHEN, CDR2 SYDVKM, per germline. Variable domain in full (rest from reference TRBV28 and TRBJ2-1): DVKVTQSSRYLVKRTGEKVFLECVQDMDHENMFWYRQDPGLGLRLIYFSYDVKMKEKGDIPEGYSVSREKKERFSLILESASTNQTSMYLCASSPSGTGNFAFFGPGTRLTVL.